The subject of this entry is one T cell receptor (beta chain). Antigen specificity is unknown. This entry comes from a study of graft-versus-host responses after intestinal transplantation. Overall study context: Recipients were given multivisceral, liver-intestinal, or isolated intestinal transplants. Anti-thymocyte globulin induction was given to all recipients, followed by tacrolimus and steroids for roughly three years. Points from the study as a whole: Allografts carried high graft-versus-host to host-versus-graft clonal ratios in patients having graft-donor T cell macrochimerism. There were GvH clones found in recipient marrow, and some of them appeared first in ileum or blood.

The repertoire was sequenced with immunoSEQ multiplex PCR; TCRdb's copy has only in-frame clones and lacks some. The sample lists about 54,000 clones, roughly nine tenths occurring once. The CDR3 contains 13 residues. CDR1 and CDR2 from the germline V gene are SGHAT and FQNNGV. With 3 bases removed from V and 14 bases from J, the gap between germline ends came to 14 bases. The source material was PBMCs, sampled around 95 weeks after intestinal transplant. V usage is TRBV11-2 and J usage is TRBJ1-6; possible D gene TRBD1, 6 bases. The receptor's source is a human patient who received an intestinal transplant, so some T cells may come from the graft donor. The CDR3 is CASSLTEEGALHF. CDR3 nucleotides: TGTGCCAGCAGCTTGACAGAGGAGGGGGCCCTCCACTTT. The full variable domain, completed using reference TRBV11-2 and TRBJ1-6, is EAGVAQSPRYKIIEKRQSVAFWCNPISGHATLYWYQQILGQGPKLLIQFQNNGVVDDSQLPKDRFSAERLKGVDSTLKIQPAKLEDSAVYLCASSLTEEGALHFGNGTRLTVT.